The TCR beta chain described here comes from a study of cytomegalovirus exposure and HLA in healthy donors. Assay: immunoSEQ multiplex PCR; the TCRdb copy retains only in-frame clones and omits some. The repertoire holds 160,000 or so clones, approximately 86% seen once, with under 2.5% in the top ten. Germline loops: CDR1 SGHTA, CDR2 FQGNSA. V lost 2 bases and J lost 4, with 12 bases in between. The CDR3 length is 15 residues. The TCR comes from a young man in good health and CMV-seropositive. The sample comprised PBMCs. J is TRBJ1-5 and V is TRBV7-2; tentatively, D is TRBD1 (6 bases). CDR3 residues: CASSLYREINQPQHF. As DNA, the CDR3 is TGTGCCAGCAGCTTATACAGGGAAATAAATCAGCCCCAGCATTTT.